A selection of T cell receptor beta chains follows, all from one sample in a study of prognosis after radiotherapy for stage I lung cancer. From the multiplex PCR reads, TCRdb called clonotypes with MiXCR, one entry per CDR3 protein. The repertoire holds 30,000 to 40,000 distinct CDR3 sequences, less than 25% seen once, with less than 30% in the top ten. The sequenced sample was PBMCs, obtained before or after stereotactic body radiation therapy (not recorded which). Receptors originate from a donor at least 50 years old with non-small cell lung cancer. Both conserved end residues are trimmed from each CDR3. The D gene is left open where the match is weak.

d_call: -; j_call: TRBJ2-3; v_call: TRBV20-1; cdr3_aa: SARVLQLSVADTQY
d_call: -; j_call: TRBJ2-5; v_call: TRBV28; cdr3_aa: ASKASDSGETQY
d_call: TRBD2; j_call: TRBJ2-7; v_call: TRBV20-1; cdr3_aa: SARDESGGDPAGEQY
d_call: -; j_call: TRBJ1-4; v_call: TRBV7-9; cdr3_aa: ASTLGTTEKLF
d_call: TRBD2; j_call: TRBJ2-3; v_call: TRBV13; cdr3_aa: ASSRLLGTGGGGDTQY
d_call: -; j_call: TRBJ2-7; v_call: TRBV5-5; cdr3_aa: ASSSVVDSWNYEQY
d_call: -; j_call: TRBJ1-2; v_call: TRBV6-1; cdr3_aa: ASSPHDLDRNDNYGYT
d_call: -; j_call: TRBJ2-7; v_call: TRBV20-1; cdr3_aa: SARGTAYEQY
d_call: -; j_call: TRBJ1-1; v_call: TRBV20-1; cdr3_aa: SASGGMNLNTEAF
d_call: -; j_call: TRBJ1-1; v_call: TRBV7-3; cdr3_aa: ASSLGRGHTEAF
d_call: TRBD1; j_call: TRBJ2-1; v_call: TRBV5-1; cdr3_aa: ASRPGTAYNEQF
d_call: TRBD1; j_call: TRBJ2-7; v_call: TRBV5-4; cdr3_aa: ASRSDRGSGHEQY
d_call: -; j_call: TRBJ1-2; v_call: TRBV15; cdr3_aa: ATSVQGDSGYT
d_call: -; j_call: TRBJ1-1; v_call: TRBV2; cdr3_aa: ASSLNRNTEAF
d_call: -; j_call: TRBJ2-2; v_call: TRBV5-1; cdr3_aa: ASSHGLMVNTGELF
d_call: TRBD1; j_call: TRBJ1-6; v_call: TRBV3-1; cdr3_aa: ASSPGQGNSPLH
d_call: -; j_call: TRBJ2-5; v_call: TRBV5-6; cdr3_aa: ASSLRRARQETQY
d_call: TRBD1; j_call: TRBJ2-7; v_call: TRBV18; cdr3_aa: ASSLPGTGNEQY
d_call: -; j_call: TRBJ1-1; v_call: TRBV5-1; cdr3_aa: ASSADSTSRKAF
d_call: TRBD2; j_call: TRBJ2-3; v_call: TRBV6-1; cdr3_aa: ASSRLAGALTDTQY
d_call: -; j_call: TRBJ1-2; v_call: TRBV20-1; cdr3_aa: SAAHNYGYT
d_call: -; j_call: TRBJ1-1; v_call: TRBV7-9; cdr3_aa: ASSQGTLNTEAF
d_call: -; j_call: TRBJ1-1; v_call: TRBV5-1; cdr3_aa: ASSLGPRDPSPAF
d_call: -; j_call: TRBJ2-7; v_call: TRBV6-5; cdr3_aa: ASSYIAGPSYEQY
d_call: -; j_call: TRBJ1-1; v_call: TRBV20-1; cdr3_aa: SAISTEPEAF
d_call: -; j_call: TRBJ1-5; v_call: TRBV20-1; cdr3_aa: SARQEGDQPQH
d_call: TRBD1; j_call: TRBJ2-7; v_call: TRBV19; cdr3_aa: ASGGFGQGLNEQY
d_call: TRBD1; j_call: TRBJ1-1; v_call: TRBV11-1; cdr3_aa: ASSLPTGGSEAF
d_call: -; j_call: TRBJ2-2; v_call: TRBV5-4; cdr3_aa: ASSLRDQSTGELF
d_call: -; j_call: TRBJ1-6; v_call: TRBV20-1; cdr3_aa: SAEGEDGDNSPLH
d_call: -; j_call: TRBJ2-5; v_call: TRBV19; cdr3_aa: ASSPPNQETQY